This entry lists 5 T cell receptor beta chains sequenced from one sample in a study of OX40 agonist ivuxolimab in advanced cancers. Assay: immunoSEQ multiplex PCR; the TCRdb copy retains only in-frame clones and omits some. The data contain under 95,000 clones, around 88% of them singletons. The sequencing used CD4+ or CD8+ T cells sorted from blood, collected in a trial of the OX40 agonist ivuxolimab. The origin of the receptors is an adult with an advanced solid tumor such as melanoma, head and neck, liver or kidney cancer.

The rearrangement joins TRBV2 to TRBJ1-2, with D perhaps TRBD1 (6 bases). Germline CDR1 reads SNHLY; CDR2 reads FYNNEI. This CDR3 contains 14 residues. V shed 6 bases and J shed 5 bases, with 16 bases lying between them. In DNA form, the CDR3 reads TGTGCCAGCAGAGGAATCGGGGGCCTATATGGCTACACCTTC. Protein: CASRGIGGLYGYTF.

The chain joins TRBV5-1 to TRBJ1-5; D is unclear. The V gene's germline CDR1 is SGHRS and CDR2 YFSETQ. Trimming cost V 4 bases and J 6 bases, with 17 bases left between them. The CDR3 totals 15 residues. The CDR3 is CASSPEGRNLQPQHF. DNA for the CDR3: TGCGCCAGCAGCCCCGAAGGGAGGAATCTTCAGCCCCAGCATTTT.

The chain joins TRBV7-2 to TRBJ2-1; D might be TRBD2 (6 bases). V was shortened by 6 bases and J by 2 bases, with 17 bases between the two germline ends. CDR1 is SGHTA, CDR2 FQGNSA, per germline. This CDR3 has 16 residues. The CDR3 protein is CASRTGGGGPYNEQFF. The DNA for the CDR3 is TGTGCCAGCAGAACCGGGGGTGGGGGACCCTACAATGAGCAGTTCTTC.

This clone came up a few times. The same CDR3 can be traced to other DNA sequences in this sample. J is TRBJ2-3 and V is TRBV19; no reliable D call. With 3 bases removed from V and 0 bases from J, the gap between germline ends came to 1 base. The CDR3 has 12 amino acids. Germline CDR1 and CDR2: LNHDA and SQIVND (reference sequence). Written as DNA, the CDR3 is TGTGCCAGTAGTATCAGCACAGATACGCAGTATTTT. Protein product: CASSISTDTQYF.

The V call is TRBV15, the J call TRBJ2-6; 10 positions match TRBD1. Germline trimming cut 3 bases from V and 3 bases from J; bases unmatched to any gene: 5. Germline values: CDR1 LNHNV, CDR2 YYDKDF (reference sequence). The CDR3 sequence is 17 residues long. The CDR3 DNA reads as TGTGCCACCAGCAGGACAGGGGGCCGTGGTGGGGCCAACGTCCTGACTTTC. This translates into CATSRTGGRGGANVLTF.